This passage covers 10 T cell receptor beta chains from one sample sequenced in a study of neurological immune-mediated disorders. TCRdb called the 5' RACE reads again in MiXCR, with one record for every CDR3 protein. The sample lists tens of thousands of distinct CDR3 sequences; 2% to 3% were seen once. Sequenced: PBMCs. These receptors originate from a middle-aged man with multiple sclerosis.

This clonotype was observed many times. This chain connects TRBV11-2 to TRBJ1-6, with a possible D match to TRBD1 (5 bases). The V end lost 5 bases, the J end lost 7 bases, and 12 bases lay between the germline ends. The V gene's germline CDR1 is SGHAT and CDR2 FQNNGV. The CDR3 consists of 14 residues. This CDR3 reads CASSDTGPNSPLHF. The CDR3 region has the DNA TGTGCCAGCAGCGATACGGGACCGAATTCACCCCTCCACTTT.

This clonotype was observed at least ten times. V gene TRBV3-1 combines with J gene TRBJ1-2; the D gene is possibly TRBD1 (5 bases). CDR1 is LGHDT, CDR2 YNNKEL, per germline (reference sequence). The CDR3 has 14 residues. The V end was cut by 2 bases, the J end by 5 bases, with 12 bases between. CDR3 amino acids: CASSQPRTKYGYTF. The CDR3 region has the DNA TGTGCCAGCAGCCAACCGAGGACAAAATATGGCTACACCTTC.

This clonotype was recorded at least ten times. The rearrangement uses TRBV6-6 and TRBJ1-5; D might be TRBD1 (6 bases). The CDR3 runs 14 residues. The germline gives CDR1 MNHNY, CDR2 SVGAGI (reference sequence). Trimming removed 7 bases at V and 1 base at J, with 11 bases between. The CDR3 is CASTQGISNQPQHF. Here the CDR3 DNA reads TGTGCCAGCACCCAGGGGATAAGCAATCAGCCCCAGCATTTT.

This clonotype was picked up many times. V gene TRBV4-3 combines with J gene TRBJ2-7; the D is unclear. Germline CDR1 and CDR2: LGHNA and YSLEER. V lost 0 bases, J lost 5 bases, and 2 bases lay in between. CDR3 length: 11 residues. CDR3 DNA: TGCGCCAGCAGCCAAGATAACGAGCAGTACTTC. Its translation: CASSQDNEQYF.

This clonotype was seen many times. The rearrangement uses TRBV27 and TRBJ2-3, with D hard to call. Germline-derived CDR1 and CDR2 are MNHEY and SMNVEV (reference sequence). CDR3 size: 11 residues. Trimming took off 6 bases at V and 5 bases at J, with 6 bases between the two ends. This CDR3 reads CASRGKDTQYF. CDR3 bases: TGTGCCAGCAGGGGGAAAGATACGCAGTATTTT.

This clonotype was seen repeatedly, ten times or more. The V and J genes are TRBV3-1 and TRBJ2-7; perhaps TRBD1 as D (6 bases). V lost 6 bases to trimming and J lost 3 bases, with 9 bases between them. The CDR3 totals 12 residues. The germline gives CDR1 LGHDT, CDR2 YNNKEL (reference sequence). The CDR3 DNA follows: TGTGCCAGCAGACAGGGTGACTACGAGCAGTACTTC. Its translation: CASRQGDYEQYF.

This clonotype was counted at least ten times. The CDR3 DNA follows: TGTGCCAGCAGCCTTGGTGGCAGGACCGGGGGGAACACTGAAGCTTTCTTT. Its translation: CASSLGGRTGGNTEAFF. J is TRBJ1-1 and V is TRBV5-4, with D perhaps TRBD1 (5 bases). The CDR3 contains 17 residues. V shed 4 bases and J shed 1 base, with 20 bases lying between them. Germline-derived CDR1 and CDR2 are SGHNT and YYREEE (reference sequence).

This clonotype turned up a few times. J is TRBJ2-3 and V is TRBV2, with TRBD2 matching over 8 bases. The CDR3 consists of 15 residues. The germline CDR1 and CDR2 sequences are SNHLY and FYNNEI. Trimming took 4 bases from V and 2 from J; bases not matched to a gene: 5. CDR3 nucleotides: TGTGCCAGCAGTGGGAGTAGCGGGATCACAGATACGCAGTATTTT. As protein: CASSGSSGITDTQYF.

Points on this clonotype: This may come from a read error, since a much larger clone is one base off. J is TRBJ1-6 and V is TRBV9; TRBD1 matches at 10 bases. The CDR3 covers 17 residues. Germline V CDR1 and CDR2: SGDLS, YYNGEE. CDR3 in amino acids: CASTPIPRGQGNSHLHF. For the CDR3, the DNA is TGTGCCAGCACCCCCATCCCAAGGGGACAGGGGAATTCACACCTCCACTTT.

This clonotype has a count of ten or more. CDR3 sequence (DNA): TGTGCCACCAGCGGGGACACGGAAGGAGATACGCAGTATTTT. This codes for CATSGDTEGDTQYF. The rearrangement joins TRBV15 to TRBJ2-3, with a possible D match to TRBD1 (6 bases). Germline loops: CDR1 LNHNV, CDR2 YYDKDF (reference sequence). Between the trimmed V and J ends, which lost 5 bases and 5 bases, there was a span of 14 bases. The CDR3 has 14 amino acids.